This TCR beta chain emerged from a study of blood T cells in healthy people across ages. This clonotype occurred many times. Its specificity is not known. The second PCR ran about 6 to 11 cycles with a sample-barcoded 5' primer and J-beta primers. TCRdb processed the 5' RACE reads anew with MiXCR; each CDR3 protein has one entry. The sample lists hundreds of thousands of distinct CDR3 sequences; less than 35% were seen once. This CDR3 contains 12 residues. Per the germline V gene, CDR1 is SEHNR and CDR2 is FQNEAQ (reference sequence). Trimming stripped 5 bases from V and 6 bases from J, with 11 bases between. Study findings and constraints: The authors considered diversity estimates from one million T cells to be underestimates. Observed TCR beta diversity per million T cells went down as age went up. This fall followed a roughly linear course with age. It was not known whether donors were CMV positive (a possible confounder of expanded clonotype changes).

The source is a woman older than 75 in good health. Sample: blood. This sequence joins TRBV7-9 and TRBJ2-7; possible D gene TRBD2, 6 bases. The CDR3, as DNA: TGTGCCAGCAGCGTCCCCGGGGGCGAGCAGTACTTC. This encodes CASSVPGGEQYF. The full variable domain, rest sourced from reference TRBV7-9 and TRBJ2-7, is DTGVSQNPRHKITKRGQNVTFRCDPISEHNRLYWYRQTLGQGPEFLTYFQNEAQLEKSRLLSDRFSAERPKGSFSTLEIQRTEQGDSAMYLCASSVPGGEQYFGPGTRLTVT.